The 22 T cell receptor beta chains below come from one sample, sequenced in a study of blood T cell repertoires in COVID-19. The method was immunoSEQ multiplex PCR; TCRdb's version includes in-frame clones alone and lacks a portion of them. In the table there are approximately 140,000 clones, around 80% of which are singletons. Sequenced input: peripheral blood. The receptors were gathered from a man older than 75 with acute or convalescent COVID-19.

The chain links TRBV9 to TRBJ2-5; no clear D gene. Trimming removed 3 bases from V and 2 bases from J, with 11 bases in between. The germline gives CDR1 SGDLS, CDR2 YYNGEE. CDR3 length: 14 amino acids. The CDR3 DNA sequence: TGTGCCAGCAGCGGCCTCAGCAGGCAAGAGACCCAGTACTTC. This codes for CASSGLSRQETQYF.

This clone was counted once. The V call is TRBV3-1 (or the pseudogene TRBV3-2), the J call TRBJ2-5; no reliable D call. Looked up from germline, CDR1 is LGHDT and CDR2 is YNNKEL (reference sequence). The CDR3 has 15 residues. V was clipped by 5 bases and J by 1 base, with 14 bases between them. The CDR3 protein is CASSASLASQETQYF. The CDR3, as DNA: TGTGCCAGCAGCGCAAGTCTCGCGTCCCAAGAGACCCAGTACTTC.

The chain is built from TRBV28 and TRBJ1-6; TRBD1 agrees at 10 bases. The length of the CDR3 is 14 residues. The V and J ends lost 5 bases and 9 bases, in that order; junction bases with no gene match: 4. Germline CDR1 reads MDHEN; CDR2 reads SYDVKM. The CDR3 bases are TGTGCCAGCAGTCTGGACAGGGGGTTTTCACCCCTCCACTTT. Protein sequence: CASSLDRGFSPLHF.

This sequence joins TRBV3-1 (or the pseudogene TRBV3-2) and TRBJ1-3, with D possibly matching TRBD1 (6 bases). The germline V gene encodes CDR1 LGHDT and CDR2 YNNKEL (reference sequence). V dropped 5 bases and J dropped 6 bases, with 11 bases sitting between them. This CDR3 has 13 residues. CDR3 residues: CASSNTGLNTIYF. CDR3 nucleotide sequence: TGTGCCAGCAGCAACACAGGGTTAAACACCATATATTTT.

The chain uses TRBV3-1 (or the pseudogene TRBV3-2) and TRBJ2-3; perhaps TRBD1 as D (5 bases). Between the trimmed V and J ends, which lost 2 bases and 6 bases, there was a span of 15 bases. CDR3 size: 15 residues. CDR1 is LGHDT and CDR2 is YNNKEL in the germline V gene (reference sequence). CDR3 amino acids: CASSQTTVAWDTQYF. The DNA for the CDR3 is TGTGCCAGCAGCCAAACGACAGTGGCATGGGATACGCAGTATTTT.

The chain links TRBV7-2 to TRBJ2-5; 7 nucleotides agree with TRBD2. Germline CDR1 is SGHTA and CDR2 is FQGNSA. The V segment lost 4 bases and the J segment 1 base; nucleotides outside the gene matches: 9. CDR3 length: 16 residues. For the CDR3, the DNA is TGTGCCAGCAGCTCGGTCGGCGGGGGTTTCCAAGAGACCCAGTACTTC. Its protein is CASSSVGGGFQETQYF. Together with reference TRBV7-2 and TRBJ2-5, the CDR3 gives the full variable domain: GAGVSQSPSNKVTEKGKDVELRCDPISGHTALYWYRQSLGQGLEFLIYFQGNSAPDKSGLPSDRFSAERTGGSVSTLTIQRTQQEDSAVYLCASSSVGGGFQETQYFGPGTRLLVL.

The chain recombines TRBV11-2 with TRBJ2-2; TRBD2 matches 10 bases. Germline V CDR1 and CDR2: SGHAT, FQNNGV. The CDR3 contains 14 residues. J lost 4 bases, V lost 6 bases, and 2 bases had no gene match. This CDR3 reads CASRVAGGTGELFF. CDR3 bases: TGTGCCAGCAGGGTAGCGGGGGGCACCGGGGAGCTGTTTTTT.

This sequence joins TRBV2 and TRBJ1-5, with 10 bases fitting TRBD1. The CDR3 contains 16 residues. V shed 6 bases and J 2 bases; nucleotides not matched to a gene: 7. Germline values: CDR1 SNHLY, CDR2 FYNNEI. CDR3 sequence reads: CASRAGTGVGNQPQHF. The CDR3 DNA reads as TGTGCCAGCAGGGCCGGGACAGGGGTCGGCAATCAGCCCCAGCATTTT. Full variable domain (missing parts from reference TRBV2 and TRBJ1-5): EPEVTQTPSHQVTQMGQEVILRCVPISNHLYFYWYRQILGQKVEFLVSFYNNEISEKSEIFDDQFSVERPDGSNFTLKIRSTKLEDSAMYFCASRAGTGVGNQPQHFGDGTRLSIL.

This rearrangement joins TRBV6-5 to TRBJ1-2; tentative D call: TRBD1 (6 bases). CDR1 and CDR2 from the germline V gene are MNHEY and SVGAGI. This CDR3 comprises 14 residues. Trimming removed 0 bases from V and 6 bases from J, with 11 bases in between. The CDR3 nucleotides read TGTGCCAGCAGTTACTCGATAGGGGGGGATGGCTACACCTTC. Protein product: CASSYSIGGDGYTF.

The CDR3: CASSQDSIYGYTF. The CDR3 DNA is TGCGCCAGCAGCCAGGACAGTATCTATGGCTACACCTTC. V usage is TRBV5-1 and J usage is TRBJ1-2, with D tentatively TRBD1 (6 bases). CDR1 and CDR2 (germline): SGHRS, YFSETQ. This CDR3 comprises 13 residues. Trimming removed 4 bases from V and 4 bases from J, with 11 bases in between.

The chain links TRBV18 to TRBJ1-2; weak D call: TRBD1 (5 bases). CDR3 length equals 14 residues. Between the trimmed V and J ends, which lost 3 bases and 5 bases, there was a span of 13 bases. Germline V lookup: CDR1 KGHSH, CDR2 LQKENI. The CDR3 loop is CASSPIDSLYGYTF. CDR3 in DNA: TGTGCCAGCTCACCGATTGACAGCCTTTATGGCTACACCTTC.

V is TRBV11-2 and J is TRBJ1-5; D unclear. Trimming took off 0 bases at V and 9 bases at J, with 9 bases between the two ends. The CDR3 loop spans 13 amino acids. From germline, CDR1 is SGHAT and CDR2 FQNNGV. The CDR3 here is CASSLDLRRPQHF. Written as DNA, the CDR3 is TGTGCCAGCAGCTTAGATTTGCGTAGGCCCCAGCATTTT.

The genes are TRBV5-4 and TRBJ2-1; D perhaps matches TRBD2 (7 bases). V was pared by 1 base and J by 6 bases, with 17 bases between. Germline V CDR1 and CDR2: SGHNT, YYREEE (reference sequence). The CDR3 totals 16 residues. CDR3: CASSLRGRGARNEQFF. CDR3 DNA: TGTGCCAGCAGCTTGAGGGGACGGGGGGCGCGCAATGAGCAGTTCTTC. The complete variable domain, with remaining parts taken from reference TRBV5-4 and TRBJ2-1, reads ETGVTQSPTHLIKTRGQQVTLRCSSQSGHNTVSWYQQALGQGPQFIFQYYREEENGRGNFPPRFSGLQFPNYSSELNVNALELDDSALYLCASSLRGRGARNEQFFGPGTRLTVL.

The J gene is TRBJ2-7, the V gene TRBV6-2 or TRBV6-3; 8 bases line up with TRBD1. CDR3 size: 14 residues. Germline CDR1 and CDR2: MNHEY and SVGEGT. V dropped 5 bases and J dropped 6; count of bases not matched to a gene: 9. CDR3 loop: CASSNYGTGGEQYF. The CDR3 coding sequence is TGTGCCAGCAGTAACTACGGGACAGGAGGCGAGCAGTACTTC.

The V and J genes are TRBV6-4 and TRBJ1-5; no definite D call. CDR1 is MRHNA and CDR2 is SNTAGT in the germline V gene. This CDR3 has 14 amino acids. V was shortened by 9 bases and J by 4 bases, with 16 bases between the two germline ends. CDR3 sequence: CARSPRRLNQPQHF. As DNA, the CDR3 is TGTGCCAGAAGCCCGCGCAGGCTAAATCAGCCCCAGCATTTT.

The chain is built from TRBV6-5 and TRBJ1-1, with a tentative D call TRBD1 (5 bases). This CDR3 comprises 15 residues. CDR1 and CDR2 from the germline V gene are MNHEY and SVGAGI. The ends were cut back, 7 bases at V and 4 bases at J, with 19 bases in the middle. The CDR3: CASIVPGGGGTEAFF. The CDR3 DNA is TGTGCCAGCATAGTTCCTGGGGGAGGCGGCACTGAAGCTTTCTTT.

Written as DNA, the CDR3 is TGTGCCAGCAGCGTAACTAGCGGGGGGCCCTCCGGGGCCGGGGAGCTGTTTTTT. Encoded protein: CASSVTSGGPSGAGELFF. The chain carries TRBV9 and TRBJ2-2, with 12 bases that match TRBD2. The V and J ends lost 1 base and 6 bases, in that order; junction bases with no gene match: 10. The V gene's germline CDR1 is SGDLS and CDR2 YYNGEE. CDR3 length: 18 residues. Combining the CDR3 with reference TRBV9 and TRBJ2-2 gives the whole variable domain DSGVTQTPKHLITATGQRVTLRCSPRSGDLSVYWYQQSLDQGLQFLIQYYNGEERAKGNILERFSAQQFPDLHSELNLSSLELGDSALYFCASSVTSGGPSGAGELFFGEGSRLTVL.

The V call is TRBV29-1, the J call TRBJ1-2; D is unresolved. The CDR3 runs to 12 residues. Germline V lookup: CDR1 SQVTM, CDR2 ANQGSEA. Trimming cost V 2 bases and J 4 bases, with 8 bases left between them. CDR3 nucleotide sequence: TGCAGCGTTGAAAGCGGCCTCTATGGCTACACCTTC. Translation gives CSVESGLYGYTF.

The chain carries TRBV28 and TRBJ2-7; 7 nucleotides align to TRBD1. This CDR3 has 16 residues. The junction had 12 bases not matched to a gene; V was cut back by 4 bases and J by 3 bases. Germline V lookup: CDR1 MDHEN, CDR2 SYDVKM. The CDR3 region is CASSYRGPTELYEQYF. In DNA, the CDR3 is TGTGCCAGCAGTTACAGGGGCCCAACGGAACTCTACGAGCAGTACTTC.

The chain recombines TRBV5-1 with TRBJ2-3; 11 bases match TRBD1. This CDR3 spans 16 amino acids. Germline V gene sequence: CDR1 SGHRS, CDR2 YFSETQ. The junction had 6 bases not matched to a gene; V was cut back by 0 bases and J by 6 bases. The CDR3 DNA is TGCGCCAGCAGCTTGGGAAGGACAGGGGGCGCGGATACGCAGTATTTT. Amino acid sequence: CASSLGRTGGADTQYF.

The chain combines TRBV3-1 (or the pseudogene TRBV3-2) with TRBJ2-3; D gene ambiguous. V was pared by 4 bases and J by 2 bases, with 10 bases between. The CDR3 consists of 14 residues. Germline CDR1 and CDR2: LGHDT and YNNKEL (reference sequence). This chain's CDR3 is CASSLSEYTDTQYF. CDR3 nucleotide sequence: TGTGCCAGCAGCCTTTCGGAGTACACAGATACGCAGTATTTT.

Sample share makes this clone medium-sized (0.01 to 0.1%). The chain uses TRBV7-9 and TRBJ1-1; the match to TRBD1 covers 7 bases. The CDR3 is 15 amino acids. CDR1 is SEHNR and CDR2 is FQNEAQ in the germline V gene (reference sequence). V trimming: 5 bases; J trimming: 3 bases; junction bases outside the gene matches: 9. Here the CDR3 reads CASSTTTGWDTEAFF. The CDR3 DNA reads as TGTGCCAGCAGCACAACGACAGGGTGGGACACTGAAGCTTTCTTT.